Listed below are T cell receptor beta chains from one sample, sequenced in a study of CD8 T cells in Susac syndrome. TCRdb called the immunoSEQ multiplex PCR reads again in MiXCR, with one record for every CDR3 protein. The profile shows over 80,000 distinct CDR3 sequences, about 94% of them singletons. The specimen sequenced was CD8+ T cells from PBMCs. These receptors were obtained from a human donor with Susac syndrome. CDR3s include the opening cysteine and the closing phenylalanine or tryptophan. A D gene is named only where the DNA matches it firmly. The size of a clone is reported for some rows only, either as once, few or many, or as a class for expanded clones.

d_gene: TRBD1
v_gene: TRBV29-1
abundance: NA
j_gene: TRBJ2-7
CDR3nt: TGCAGCGTCCTAGGGACAGGGGCTCCCTACGAGCAGTACTTC
CDR3aa: CSVLGTGAPYEQYF

d_gene: TRBD1
v_gene: TRBV7-9
abundance: once
j_gene: TRBJ2-2
CDR3nt: TGTGCCAGCAGCGACAGGGATCCCGGGGAGCTGTTTTTT
CDR3aa: CASSDRDPGELFF

d_gene: NA
v_gene: TRBV2
abundance: NA
j_gene: TRBJ2-1
CDR3nt: TGTGCCAGCGAAGCAAGGTATATTTACAATGAGCAGTTCTTC
CDR3aa: CASEARYIYNEQFF

d_gene: NA
v_gene: TRBV19
abundance: NA
j_gene: TRBJ1-2
CDR3nt: TGTGCCAGTTCGGAGTTTGGGGGGGACTATGGCTACACCTTC
CDR3aa: CASSEFGGDYGYTF

d_gene: TRBD1
v_gene: TRBV27
abundance: NA
j_gene: TRBJ2-4
CDR3nt: TGTGCCAGCAGAACGGGGACAGGGGGCTGGAACATTCAGTACTTC
CDR3aa: CASRTGTGGWNIQYF

d_gene: TRBD1
v_gene: TRBV20-1
abundance: NA
j_gene: TRBJ2-7
CDR3nt: TGCAGTGCTAGAGAAGGGACAGGGGGCTACGAGCAGTACTTC
CDR3aa: CSAREGTGGYEQYF

d_gene: NA
v_gene: TRBV6-5
abundance: NA
j_gene: TRBJ2-6
CDR3nt: TGTGCCAGCAGTTACTATGGGGACTCTGGGGCCAACGTCCTGACTTTC
CDR3aa: CASSYYGDSGANVLTF

d_gene: TRBD1
v_gene: TRBV28
abundance: NA
j_gene: TRBJ2-3
CDR3nt: TGTGCCAGCAGTCCACCTTTACAGGGGGCTAGCACAGATACGCAGTATTTT
CDR3aa: CASSPPLQGASTDTQYF

d_gene: NA
v_gene: TRBV6-1
abundance: NA
j_gene: TRBJ2-1
CDR3nt: TGTGCCAGCATCTATGCCCTGCCGGCAACCTACAATGAGCAGTTCTTC
CDR3aa: CASIYALPATYNEQFF

d_gene: NA
v_gene: TRBV28
abundance: NA
j_gene: TRBJ2-7
CDR3nt: TGTGCCAGCAGTTTCGCGACCGAGCAGTACTTC
CDR3aa: CASSFATEQYF

d_gene: NA
v_gene: TRBV25-1
abundance: NA
j_gene: TRBJ2-1
CDR3nt: TGTGCCAGCAGGGGGGTACCCGATGAGCAGTTCTTC
CDR3aa: CASRGVPDEQFF

d_gene: NA
v_gene: TRBV12-3/TRBV12-4
abundance: NA
j_gene: TRBJ2-5
CDR3nt: TGTGCCAGCAGTTTAAGGGGGTTCCAAGAGACCCAGTACTTC
CDR3aa: CASSLRGFQETQYF

d_gene: TRBD1
v_gene: TRBV4-1
abundance: NA
j_gene: TRBJ1-2
CDR3nt: TGCGCCAGCAGCCAAGAGGGACAGGGGCCCTATGGCTACACCTTC
CDR3aa: CASSQEGQGPYGYTF

d_gene: NA
v_gene: TRBV29-1
abundance: NA
j_gene: TRBJ1-3
CDR3nt: TGCAGTCCCTCCCGATGGGGACCCTGCTCTGGAAACACCATATATTTT
CDR3aa: CSPSRWGPCSGNTIYF

d_gene: TRBD2
v_gene: TRBV20-1
abundance: NA
j_gene: TRBJ2-5
CDR3nt: TGCAGTGCTAGGTGGACTTTAGCGGGAGAACAAGAGACCCAGTACTTC
CDR3aa: CSARWTLAGEQETQYF

d_gene: NA
v_gene: TRBV12-3/TRBV12-4
abundance: NA
j_gene: TRBJ1-5
CDR3nt: TGTGCCAGCAGTTTAGTTCGCCAGGGCGGCAATCAGCCCCAGCATTTT
CDR3aa: CASSLVRQGGNQPQHF

d_gene: NA
v_gene: TRBV7-9
abundance: NA
j_gene: TRBJ2-2
CDR3nt: TGTGCCAGCAGCTCGATTGGGGGAGAGGTGACCGGGGAGCTGTTTTTT
CDR3aa: CASSSIGGEVTGELFF

d_gene: TRBD1
v_gene: TRBV6-5
abundance: NA
j_gene: TRBJ2-2
CDR3nt: TGTGCCAGCAGTCTACAGGGGTACACCGGGGAGCTGTTTTTT
CDR3aa: CASSLQGYTGELFF

d_gene: NA
v_gene: TRBV27
abundance: NA
j_gene: TRBJ1-6
CDR3nt: TGTGCCAGCACCTCTGGCTCTCTCAATTCACCCCTCCACTTT
CDR3aa: CASTSGSLNSPLHF

d_gene: TRBD1
v_gene: TRBV6-1
abundance: NA
j_gene: TRBJ2-7
CDR3nt: TGTGCCAGCAGTGATCGACAGGGCCACGAGCAGTACTTC
CDR3aa: CASSDRQGHEQYF

d_gene: TRBD1
v_gene: TRBV6-5
abundance: NA
j_gene: TRBJ2-2
CDR3nt: TGTGCCAGCAGTTACAGGACAGGGTGGACCGGGGAGCTGTTTTTT
CDR3aa: CASSYRTGWTGELFF

d_gene: NA
v_gene: TRBV19
abundance: once
j_gene: TRBJ1-6
CDR3nt: TGTGCCAGTAGTTTGACCGGGGAGGGCTCACCCCTCCACTTT
CDR3aa: CASSLTGEGSPLHF

d_gene: TRBD1
v_gene: TRBV12-3/TRBV12-4
abundance: NA
j_gene: TRBJ1-2
CDR3nt: TGTGCCAGCAGTCCAGGGGGTAGCTATGGCTACACCTTC
CDR3aa: CASSPGGSYGYTF

d_gene: NA
v_gene: TRBV29-1
abundance: NA
j_gene: TRBJ1-2
CDR3nt: TGCAGCGTTGAAGATCCCGGCTATGGCTACACCTTC
CDR3aa: CSVEDPGYGYTF

d_gene: NA
v_gene: TRBV5-1
abundance: NA
j_gene: TRBJ2-7
CDR3nt: TGCGCCAGCAGCTTGTACCCCTCCGACTACGAGCAGTACTTC
CDR3aa: CASSLYPSDYEQYF

d_gene: NA
v_gene: TRBV6-5
abundance: NA
j_gene: TRBJ1-2
CDR3nt: TGTGCCAGCAGTTACTCTTATTTTCTATTCAAGGACCAAGCGAACTATGGCTACACCTTC
CDR3aa: CASSYSYFLFKDQANYGYTF

d_gene: NA
v_gene: TRBV28
abundance: NA
j_gene: TRBJ2-5
CDR3nt: TGTGCCAGCAGCGCGGACGGAGAAGAGACCCAGTACTTC
CDR3aa: CASSADGEETQYF

d_gene: NA
v_gene: TRBV3-1
abundance: NA
j_gene: TRBJ2-7
CDR3nt: TGTGCCAGCAGCCAGGATCTAACCGACGAGCAGTACTTC
CDR3aa: CASSQDLTDEQYF

d_gene: NA
v_gene: TRBV27
abundance: NA
j_gene: TRBJ2-7
CDR3nt: TGTGCCAGCAGTTTATCTAGCGCTAACTACGAGCAGTACTTC
CDR3aa: CASSLSSANYEQYF

d_gene: NA
v_gene: TRBV30
abundance: NA
j_gene: TRBJ2-2
CDR3nt: TGTGCCTTCCCGAGGGAGGAGAACACCGGGGAGCTGTTTTTT
CDR3aa: CAFPREENTGELFF

d_gene: TRBD1
v_gene: TRBV30
abundance: NA
j_gene: TRBJ1-2
CDR3nt: TGTGCCTGGAGTGGACAGGGATTTTACGGCTACACCTTC
CDR3aa: CAWSGQGFYGYTF

d_gene: NA
v_gene: TRBV4-3
abundance: NA
j_gene: TRBJ2-1
CDR3nt: TGCGCCAGCAGCCAAGATCGGGACTCTTCCTACAATGAGCAGTTCTTC
CDR3aa: CASSQDRDSSYNEQFF

d_gene: NA
v_gene: TRBV6-5
abundance: NA
j_gene: TRBJ2-7
CDR3nt: TGTGCCAGCAGTTCCCCTTTGGTTAACGAGCAGTACTTC
CDR3aa: CASSSPLVNEQYF

d_gene: NA
v_gene: TRBV3-1
abundance: once
j_gene: TRBJ1-1
CDR3nt: TGTGCCAGCAGCCAAGGAGGAGTGAACACTGAAGCTTTCTTT
CDR3aa: CASSQGGVNTEAFF

d_gene: NA
v_gene: TRBV9
abundance: NA
j_gene: TRBJ1-4
CDR3nt: TGTGCCAGCAGCGGACGCCTCGCCACTAATGAAAAACTGTTTTTT
CDR3aa: CASSGRLATNEKLFF

d_gene: NA
v_gene: TRBV27
abundance: NA
j_gene: TRBJ2-3
CDR3nt: TGTGCCAGCAGTTTAGGGGGGGATACGCAGTATTTT
CDR3aa: CASSLGGDTQYF

d_gene: TRBD1
v_gene: TRBV4-1
abundance: NA
j_gene: TRBJ2-7
CDR3nt: TGCGCCAGCAGCCCTGACCCGACAGGGACCGAGCAGTACTTC
CDR3aa: CASSPDPTGTEQYF

d_gene: TRBD1
v_gene: TRBV25-1
abundance: NA
j_gene: TRBJ2-6
CDR3nt: TGTGCCAGCAGTGCCCTGGACGTACTCGGGACAGACAAATCTGGGGCCAACGTCCTGACTTTC
CDR3aa: CASSALDVLGTDKSGANVLTF

d_gene: NA
v_gene: TRBV28
abundance: NA
j_gene: TRBJ2-3
CDR3nt: TGTGCCAGCAGTTTAGGGACATTTGGGACAGATACGCAGTATTTT
CDR3aa: CASSLGTFGTDTQYF

d_gene: NA
v_gene: TRBV25-1
abundance: NA
j_gene: TRBJ2-7
CDR3nt: TGTGCCAGCAGTGATCAAGGCTACGAGCAGTACTTC
CDR3aa: CASSDQGYEQYF

d_gene: NA
v_gene: TRBV27
abundance: NA
j_gene: TRBJ1-4
CDR3nt: TGTGCCAGCAGTTTAAGGGGTTCCAATGAAAAACTGTTTTTT
CDR3aa: CASSLRGSNEKLFF

d_gene: NA
v_gene: TRBV6-4
abundance: NA
j_gene: TRBJ2-3
CDR3nt: TGTGCCAGCAGTGACGGGGGGAGCGACACAGATACGCAGTATTTT
CDR3aa: CASSDGGSDTDTQYF

d_gene: NA
v_gene: TRBV29-1
abundance: NA
j_gene: TRBJ2-6
CDR3nt: TGCAGCGCTGAGGGGGGCGAGGGGTCTGGGGCCAACGTCCTGACTTTC
CDR3aa: CSAEGGEGSGANVLTF

d_gene: NA
v_gene: TRBV30
abundance: NA
j_gene: TRBJ2-7
CDR3nt: TGTGCCTGGAGTGGAGGGACCGCTCTGGGAGAGCAGTACTTC
CDR3aa: CAWSGGTALGEQYF

d_gene: NA
v_gene: TRBV27
abundance: NA
j_gene: TRBJ1-1
CDR3nt: TGTGCCAGCAGTTTCGATTCGAACACTGAAGCTTTCTTT
CDR3aa: CASSFDSNTEAFF

d_gene: TRBD1
v_gene: TRBV3-1
abundance: few
j_gene: TRBJ1-1
CDR3nt: TGTGCCAGCAGCCAAGGGGACAGGGAAGGGACTGAAGCTTTCTTT
CDR3aa: CASSQGDREGTEAFF

d_gene: NA
v_gene: TRBV5-6
abundance: NA
j_gene: TRBJ2-7
CDR3nt: TGTGCCAGCAGCTTGGAAGGCTCCTACGAGCAGTACTTC
CDR3aa: CASSLEGSYEQYF

d_gene: NA
v_gene: TRBV6-6
abundance: NA
j_gene: TRBJ2-1
CDR3nt: TGTGCCAGCAATTGGGGGGAGTATGAGCAGTTCTTC
CDR3aa: CASNWGEYEQFF